This T cell receptor beta chain was recovered during a study of blood T cell repertoires in COVID-19. Study summary: Sites in the United States, Italy and Spain provided acute and convalescent COVID-19 samples. T cells, B-cell-depleted T cells, or PBMCs provided the cDNA or gDNA that served as material.

Germline CDR1 reads MGHRA; CDR2 reads YSYEKL. V was clipped by 3 bases and J by 5 bases; unmatched bases: 3. This CDR3 comprises 15 residues. This table comes from immunoSEQ multiplex PCR, and its TCRdb copy is limited to in-frame clones, with some not included. The repertoire consists of roughly 260,000 clones, with approximately 86% occurring once and the leading ten covering roughly 3%. This clone was counted once. The source is a woman aged 18 to 35 who had recovered from COVID-19. Sequencing was done on a sample of PBMCs or T cells enriched from blood (not recorded which). The rearrangement uses TRBV4-1 and TRBJ2-5, with TRBD2 identical over 13 bases. Here the CDR3 reads CASSHGLAGVETQYF. CDR3 DNA: TGCGCCAGCAGCCATGGACTAGCGGGAGTGGAGACCCAGTACTTC.